This T cell receptor beta chain was obtained from a study of siplizumab effects on memory and regulatory T cells. To note about this clone: Its antigen remains unidentified.

Method: immunoSEQ multiplex PCR; TCRdb's copy keeps in-frame clones and lacks some. The table lists approximately 75,000 clones, approximately 93% of them singletons. This CDR3 is built from 14 residues. The V gene lost 5 bases and the J gene lost 1 base, with 11 bases spanning the gap. Looked up from germline, CDR1 is SGHTA and CDR2 is FQGTGA. Study-level findings and limits: Naive T cells appeared more diverse than memory cells and seemed to be major alloresponse contributors. Among alloreactive clones, only a minor fraction mapped to unstimulated subsets. Proliferating Tregs in siplizumab cultures were never verified as suppressive.

This TCR derives from a human donor in good health. V is TRBV7-3 and J is TRBJ2-5; D uncertain. The sample taken for sequencing was CD8+ T cells sorted from blood. CDR3 sequence: CASSQILLQETQYF. CDR3 nucleotide sequence: TGTGCCAGCAGCCAAATTCTGCTCCAAGAGACCCAGTACTTC.